This T cell receptor beta chain came from a study of T cell responses to AZD1222 COVID-19 vaccine. Details on this clone: Its matching antigen is unknown.

Method: immunoSEQ multiplex PCR; TCRdb's copy keeps in-frame clones and lacks some. The repertoire includes approximately 120,000 clones, around 87% of them detected once, and roughly 4.4% sits in the top ten. Findings and limits, study-wide: White British donors predominated, females outnumbered males, and clonal diversity was possibly underestimated. Just a handful of AZD1222 recipients were seropositive at baseline.

CDR1 is LNHDA and CDR2 is SQIVND in the germline V gene (reference sequence). Trimming left V 5 bases short and J 7 bases short, with 15 bases between. The CDR3 consists of 14 residues. The source of this sequence is an adult who received the AZD1222 COVID-19 vaccine. Source: peripheral blood, taken 28 days after the second AZD1222 dose. The rearrangement joins TRBV19 to TRBJ2-1, with a possible D match to TRBD2 (7 bases). CDR3 sequence reads: CASSGGANGNEQFF. For the CDR3, the DNA is TGTGCCAGTAGTGGGGGGGCCAATGGAAATGAGCAGTTCTTC.